This T cell receptor (beta chain) was documented in a study of T cell changes during pregnancy in multiple sclerosis. Measured with immunoSEQ multiplex PCR; TCRdb has only the in-frame clones, and not every one. Among around 31,000 clones, 88% were seen once, and the ten largest hold 0.6% to 0.9%. After removal of 2 bases from V and 9 bases from J, the junction contained 6 bases not matched to a gene. This CDR3 comprises 14 residues. Looked up from germline, CDR1 is SGHNT and CDR2 is YENEEA. The origin of this receptor is a female donor in good health, enrolled as a control in a pregnancy study. The genes are TRBV11-3 and TRBJ2-1; 8 bases agree with TRBD2. The sequencing here drew on CD4+ T cells from peripheral blood mononuclear cells, taken in the first trimester of pregnancy. The CDR3 bases are TGTGCCAGCAGCTTAATAGCGGGGAGTCCTGAGCAGTTCTTC. This translates into CASSLIAGSPEQFF.